The 8 T cell receptor beta chains below all came from one sample that was sequenced in a study of shared clonotypes between healthy human individuals (dated by TCRdb to 2019 to 2021). CD8 naive samples were obtained by positive selection for CCR7 among CD45RO-negative cells, yielding a CD45RA+CCR7+ population from which TemRA cells were excluded. Libraries were prepared through the immunoSEQ multiplex PCR assay. In its TCRdb copy, this immuneACCESS table keeps in-frame sequences only and misses some clones. Where compared with another copy, unresolved V genes explain less than half of these, and the others have no known cause. Across this sample there are roughly 770,000 clones, with 96% seen only once. The top ten clonotypes cover around 0.25% of the sample. Sequencing was done on a sample of naive CD8+ T cells sorted from blood. Explained via the paper, the cell subset or site label denotes: CD45RA+CCR7+. The source is a man aged 25 to 45 in good health.

The genes are TRBV7-6 and TRBJ1-2; D is possibly TRBD1 (6 bases). V was cut by 4 bases and J by 1 base, with 25 bases left in between. The CDR3 is 19 amino acids. Germline values: CDR1 SGHVS, CDR2 FNYEAQ. CDR3 in DNA: TGTGCCAGCAGCTCTACGATCCGGGACATCATGGAGGTTAACTATGGCTACACCTTC. Amino acids: CASSSTIRDIMEVNYGYTF. Filled out from reference TRBV7-6 and TRBJ1-2, the complete variable domain reads GAGVSQSPRYKVTKRGQDVALRCDPISGHVSLYWYRQALGQGPEFLTYFNYEAQQDKSGLPNDRFSAERPEGSISTLTIQRTEQRDSAMYRCASSSTIRDIMEVNYGYTFGSGTRLTVV.

The chain combines TRBV29-1 with TRBJ2-3, with D tentatively TRBD2 (6 bases). The germline gives CDR1 SQVTM, CDR2 ANQGSEA. Trimming left V 5 bases short and J 2 bases short, with 11 bases between. CDR3 size: 13 residues. The CDR3 sequence: CSVWLASTDTQYF. The CDR3 DNA reads as TGCAGCGTTTGGCTAGCGTCCACAGATACGCAGTATTTT.

This clone was observed a single time. The chain has TRBV27 and TRBJ2-7; D is possibly TRBD1 (5 bases). This CDR3 is built from 14 residues. Germline assignment: CDR1 MNHEY and CDR2 SMNVEV (reference sequence). The V gene lost 7 bases and the J gene lost 5 bases, with 18 bases spanning the gap. The CDR3: CASKVVGAHHEQYF. The CDR3 DNA is TGTGCCAGCAAGGTCGTTGGGGCCCACCACGAGCAGTACTTC.

CDR3 amino acids: CAGDSGPYSTDTQYF. Written as DNA, the CDR3 is TGTGCCGGGGATAGCGGGCCGTACAGCACAGATACGCAGTATTTT. This rearrangement joins TRBV6-6 to TRBJ2-3; 7 bases are a match to TRBD2. The ends lost 11 bases at V and 0 bases at J; junction bases unmatched: 11. This CDR3 is 15 amino acids long. Germline-derived CDR1 and CDR2 are MNHNY and SVGAGI (reference sequence).

J is TRBJ2-7 and V is TRBV7-9; D call uncertain. The V and J ends lost 5 bases and 1 base respectively, with 12 bases between them. CDR1 is SEHNR and CDR2 is FQNEAQ in the germline V gene (reference sequence). CDR3 length: 14 residues. DNA of the CDR3: TGTGCCAGCAGCCAAGTTGGGGAATCCTACGAGCAGTACTTC. Its protein is CASSQVGESYEQYF.

The chain has TRBV11-2 and TRBJ1-2, with 10 bases fitting TRBD1. The germline V gene has CDR1 SGHAT and CDR2 FQNNGV. The ends lost 5 bases at V and 1 base at J; junction bases unmatched: 4. This CDR3 contains 15 residues. The chain's CDR3 is CASSTTGGFNYGYTF. The CDR3 DNA follows: TGTGCCAGCAGCACGACAGGGGGCTTTAACTATGGCTACACCTTC.

To note about this clone: Other nucleotide sequences in the sample specify the same CDR3. The chain combines TRBV9 with TRBJ2-2; maybe TRBD2 (5 bases). The CDR3 is 12 residues long. Germline lookup yields CDR1 SGDLS and CDR2 YYNGEE. The germline V and J ends were trimmed by 5 bases and 5 bases, with 7 bases remaining between them. This chain's CDR3 is CASRRGTGELFF. DNA for the CDR3: TGTGCCAGCAGACGAGGGACCGGGGAGCTGTTTTTT.

The V call is TRBV11-2, the J call TRBJ1-4, with D unresolved. CDR3 length: 13 amino acids. Germline values: CDR1 SGHAT, CDR2 FQNNGV. The V and J ends lost 1 base and 6 bases respectively, with 6 bases between them. This CDR3 reads CASSLAEYEKLFF. In DNA form, the CDR3 reads TGTGCCAGCAGCTTAGCCGAGTATGAAAAACTGTTTTTT. The variable domain in full, completed from reference TRBV11-2 and TRBJ1-4, reads EAGVAQSPRYKIIEKRQSVAFWCNPISGHATLYWYQQILGQGPKLLIQFQNNGVVDDSQLPKDRFSAERLKGVDSTLKIQPAKLEDSAVYLCASSLAEYEKLFFGSGTQLSVL.